This T cell receptor beta chain was captured by sequencing in a study of blood T cell repertoires in COVID-19. Those enrolled, adults aged 18 to 89 years, came from around 24 US areas. This table comes from immunoSEQ multiplex PCR, and its TCRdb copy is limited to in-frame clones, with some not included. The table has about 250,000 clones, 80% to 90% seen once. CDR3 size: 16 residues. From germline, CDR1 is MGHRA and CDR2 YSYEKL. J was trimmed by 2 bases and V by 1 base; bases with no gene match: 5. The sequence came from a man younger than 35 who had recovered from COVID-19. The gene calls are TRBV4-1 and TRBJ2-3, with 8 nucleotides matching TRBD1. The sample taken for sequencing was PBMCs or T cells enriched from blood (not recorded which). The CDR3 DNA follows: TGCGCCAGCAGCCAAGTTCAGGGGGCCCCCACAGATACGCAGTATTTT. It encodes CASSQVQGAPTDTQYF.